This T cell receptor (beta chain) was retrieved from a study of T cell responses to AZD1222 COVID-19 vaccine. Looked up from germline, CDR1 is MDHEN and CDR2 is SYDVKM. The ends were cut back, 3 bases at V and 7 bases at J, with 13 bases in the middle. The CDR3 totals 13 residues. Study findings and constraints: A mostly white British donor set with more females was recruited, and clonal diversity was possibly underestimated.

A note on this clone: What it binds is unknown.

The protocol was immunoSEQ multiplex PCR, while the TCRdb copy is restricted to in-frame clones and leaves out a portion. The sample holds hundreds of thousands of clones, 94% seen once. The V gene is TRBV28, the J gene TRBJ2-7; tentatively, D is TRBD1 or TRBD2 (5 bases each). The clonotype was recovered from an adult who received the AZD1222 COVID-19 vaccine. The sample consisted of peripheral blood, taken 28 days after the second AZD1222 dose. The CDR3 coding sequence is TGTGCCAGCAGTTTTTGGGGCCGAGGGGAGCAGTACTTC. As protein: CASSFWGRGEQYF.